Sequencing of this T cell receptor (beta chain) was carried out in a study of blood T cells in healthy people across ages. There were at least 5.5 micrograms of total RNA extracted from every sample. Notes on the study in general: The diversity estimates, figures obtained from one million T cells, were considered underestimates. Diversity was higher, and naive CD4+ cells more numerous, in long-lived donors than in aged donors.

CDR3 length: 17 residues. V lost 2 bases, J lost 4 bases, and 9 bases stayed unmatched. Looked up from germline, CDR1 is ENHRY and CDR2 is SYGVKD. Through a sample-barcoded 5' primer and a J-beta primer mix, a second PCR was run for roughly 7 to 12 cycles. MiXCR was run by TCRdb on the 5' RACE reads, yielding one entry per CDR3 protein. The sample includes about 650,000 distinct CDR3 sequences, less than 40% of them seen just once. A few counts support this clonotype. The target antigen is unknown. Sequencing was done on a sample of blood. The receptor was derived from a woman older than 75 in good health. The rearrangement links TRBV10-3 to TRBJ1-5; 9 nucleotides agree with TRBD1. The CDR3 protein is CAISEGGQGVGNQPQHF. Here the CDR3 DNA reads TGTGCCATCAGTGAGGGGGGACAGGGAGTTGGGAATCAGCCCCAGCATTTT.